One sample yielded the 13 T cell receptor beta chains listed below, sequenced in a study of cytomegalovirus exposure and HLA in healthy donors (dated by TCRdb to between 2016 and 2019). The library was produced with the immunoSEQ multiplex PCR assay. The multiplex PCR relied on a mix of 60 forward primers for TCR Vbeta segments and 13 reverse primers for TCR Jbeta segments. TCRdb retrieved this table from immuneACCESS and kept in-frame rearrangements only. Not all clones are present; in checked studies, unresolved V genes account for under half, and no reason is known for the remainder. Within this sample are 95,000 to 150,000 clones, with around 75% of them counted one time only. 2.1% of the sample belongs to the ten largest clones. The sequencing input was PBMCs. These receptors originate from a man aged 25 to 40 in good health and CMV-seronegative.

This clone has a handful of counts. This CDR3 is CASGTSGYNEQFF. The CDR3 DNA is TGTGCCAGCGGGACTAGCGGGTATAATGAGCAGTTCTTC. The gene calls are TRBV19 and TRBJ2-1; 12 bases match TRBD2. CDR1 and CDR2 (germline): LNHDA, SQIVND (reference sequence). CDR3 length: 13 amino acids. V lost 9 bases, J lost 7 bases, and 4 bases stayed unmatched. Looking up the rest from reference TRBV19 and TRBJ2-1 gives the full variable domain: DGGITQSPKYLFRKEGQNVTLSCEQNLNHDAMYWYRQDPGQGLRLIYYSQIVNDFQKGDIAEGYSVSREKKESFPLTVTSAQKNPTAFYLCASGTSGYNEQFFGPGTRLTVL.

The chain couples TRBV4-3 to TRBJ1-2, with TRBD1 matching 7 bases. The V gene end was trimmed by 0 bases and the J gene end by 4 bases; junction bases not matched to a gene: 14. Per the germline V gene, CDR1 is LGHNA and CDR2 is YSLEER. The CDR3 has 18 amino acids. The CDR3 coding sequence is TGCGCCAGCAGCCAAGACGCCCGCAACAGGGGCCTTGGCTATGGCTACACCTTC. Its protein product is CASSQDARNRGLGYGYTF.

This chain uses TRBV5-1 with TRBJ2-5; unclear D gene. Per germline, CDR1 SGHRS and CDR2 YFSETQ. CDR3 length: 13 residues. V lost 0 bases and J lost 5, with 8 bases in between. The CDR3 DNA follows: TGCGCCAGCAGCTTGGGAATCGGGGAGACCCAGTACTTC. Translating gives CASSLGIGETQYF.

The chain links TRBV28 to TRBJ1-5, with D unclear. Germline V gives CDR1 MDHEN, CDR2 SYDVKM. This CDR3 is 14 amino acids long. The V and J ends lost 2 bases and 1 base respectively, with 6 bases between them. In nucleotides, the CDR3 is TGTGCCAGCAGTTTAGGAGACAGCAATCAGCCCCAGCATTTT. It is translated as CASSLGDSNQPQHF.

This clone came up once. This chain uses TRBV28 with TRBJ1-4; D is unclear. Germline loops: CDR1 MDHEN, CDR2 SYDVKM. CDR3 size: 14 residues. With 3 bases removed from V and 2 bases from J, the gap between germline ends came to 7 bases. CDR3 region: CASSLLETNEKLFF. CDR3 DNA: TGTGCCAGCAGTTTGTTAGAGACTAATGAAAAACTGTTTTTT.

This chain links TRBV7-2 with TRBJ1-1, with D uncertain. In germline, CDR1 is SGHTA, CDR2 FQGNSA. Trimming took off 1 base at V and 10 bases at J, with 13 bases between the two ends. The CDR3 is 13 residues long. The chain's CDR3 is CASSLGGSGGAFF. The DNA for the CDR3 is TGTGCCAGCAGCTTAGGAGGGTCCGGTGGAGCTTTCTTT.

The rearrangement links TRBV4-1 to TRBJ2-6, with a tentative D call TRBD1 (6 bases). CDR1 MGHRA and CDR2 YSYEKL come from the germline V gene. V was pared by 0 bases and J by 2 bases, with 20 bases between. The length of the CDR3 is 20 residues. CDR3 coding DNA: TGCGCCAGCAGCCAAGATCCTAACAGGGTAGGAACTCCTGGGGCCAACGTCCTGACTTTC. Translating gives CASSQDPNRVGTPGANVLTF.

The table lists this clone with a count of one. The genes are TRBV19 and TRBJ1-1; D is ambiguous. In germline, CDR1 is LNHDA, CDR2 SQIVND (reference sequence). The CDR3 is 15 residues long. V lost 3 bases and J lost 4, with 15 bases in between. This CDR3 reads CASSISLNPGTEAFF. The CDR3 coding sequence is TGTGCCAGTAGTATTAGTCTAAACCCGGGCACTGAAGCTTTCTTT.

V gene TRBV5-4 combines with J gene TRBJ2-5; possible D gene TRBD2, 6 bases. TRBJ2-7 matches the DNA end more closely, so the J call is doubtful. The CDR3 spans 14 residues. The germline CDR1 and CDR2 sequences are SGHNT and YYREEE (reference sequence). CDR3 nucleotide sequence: TGTGCCAGCAGTCTTGGGGGGTCCTCCTACGAGCAGTACTTC. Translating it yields CASSLGGSSYEQYF.

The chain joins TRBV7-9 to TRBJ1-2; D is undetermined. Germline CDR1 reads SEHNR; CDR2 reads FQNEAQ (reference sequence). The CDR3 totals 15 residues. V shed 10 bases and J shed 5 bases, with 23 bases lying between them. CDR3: CATYSISAAEYGYTF. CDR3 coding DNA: TGTGCCACCTATTCAATTTCCGCGGCGGAGTATGGCTACACCTTC. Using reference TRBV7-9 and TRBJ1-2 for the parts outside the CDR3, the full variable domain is DTGVSQNPRHKITKRGQNVTFRCDPISEHNRLYWYRQTLGQGPEFLTYFQNEAQLEKSRLLSDRFSAERPKGSFSTLEIQRTEQGDSAMYLCATYSISAAEYGYTFGSGTRLTVV.

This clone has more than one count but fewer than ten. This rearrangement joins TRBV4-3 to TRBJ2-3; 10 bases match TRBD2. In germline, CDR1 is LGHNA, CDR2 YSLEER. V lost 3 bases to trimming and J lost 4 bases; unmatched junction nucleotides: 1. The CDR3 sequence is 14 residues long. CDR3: CASSQSGGADTQYF. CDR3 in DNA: TGCGCCAGCAGCCAGAGCGGGGGGGCAGATACGCAGTATTTT.

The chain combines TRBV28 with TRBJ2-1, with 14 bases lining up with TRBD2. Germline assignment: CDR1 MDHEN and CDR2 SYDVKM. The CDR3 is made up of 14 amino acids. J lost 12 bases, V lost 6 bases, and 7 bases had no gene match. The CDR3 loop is CASSQGLAGGRQFF. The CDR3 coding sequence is TGTGCCAGCAGCCAAGGACTAGCGGGGGGCAGGCAGTTCTTC.

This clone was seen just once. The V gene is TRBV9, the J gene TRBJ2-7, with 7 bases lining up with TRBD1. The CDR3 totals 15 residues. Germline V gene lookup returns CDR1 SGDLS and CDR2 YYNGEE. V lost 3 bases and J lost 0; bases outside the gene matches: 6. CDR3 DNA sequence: TGTGCCAGCAGCGAGTCTTGGGACAGCTCCTACGAGCAGTACTTC. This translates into CASSESWDSSYEQYF.